One and the same sample provided the 28 T cell receptor beta chains below, sequenced in a study of blood T cell repertoires in COVID-19. The assay was immunoSEQ multiplex PCR, and TCRdb's table has in-frame clones only and misses some. The sample holds about 230,000 clones, over 70% seen once. Sequenced material: peripheral blood. The source of these receptors is an elderly woman with acute or convalescent COVID-19.

The chain is built from TRBV28 and TRBJ2-7; 11 positions match TRBD2. CDR3 size: 19 residues. Losses at the gene ends were 6 bases for V and 2 bases for J; bases not matched to a gene: 18. CDR1 and CDR2 (germline): MDHEN, SYDVKM. The CDR3 bases are TGTGCCAGCAGCTCCCTTAGCGGGAGGGCCAATTCTTTCCCCTACGAGCAGTACTTC. Protein product: CASSSLSGRANSFPYEQYF.

The chain couples TRBV7-6 to TRBJ2-5, with D possibly TRBD2 on 6 matching bases. The CDR3 consists of 15 residues. CDR1 and CDR2 (germline): SGHVS, FNYEAQ. The V and J ends lost 1 base and 4 bases respectively, with 13 bases between them. Written as DNA, the CDR3 is TGTGCCAGCAGCTTAGTAGTCGGGAGTTTAGAGACCCAGTACTTC. Translation gives CASSLVVGSLETQYF. The entire variable domain, with the rest obtained from reference TRBV7-6 and TRBJ2-5, is as follows: GAGVSQSPRYKVTKRGQDVALRCDPISGHVSLYWYRQALGQGPEFLTYFNYEAQQDKSGLPNDRFSAERPEGSISTLTIQRTEQRDSAMYRCASSLVVGSLETQYFGPGTRLLVL.

The chain is built from TRBV21-1 and TRBJ1-1; the table's D call of TRBD1 was not tested on the DNA. TRBV21-1 corresponds to a pseudogene. The CDR3 sequence is 13 residues long. CDR3 sequence reads: CASGTVMNTEAFF. CDR3 nucleotide sequence: TGTGCCAGCGGGACAGTCATGAACACTGAAGCTTTCTTT.

CDR3 residues: CASSRETGESYGYTF. The CDR3 nucleotides read TGTGCCAGCTCACGGGAAACAGGGGAGAGCTATGGCTACACCTTC. V and J are TRBV18 and TRBJ1-2, with 7 bases that match TRBD1. V lost 4 bases to trimming and J lost 4 bases; unmatched junction nucleotides: 9. This CDR3 is 15 amino acids long. Germline loops: CDR1 KGHSH, CDR2 LQKENI.

This chain uses TRBV6-5 with TRBJ2-2; D is possibly TRBD1 (6 bases). CDR1 and CDR2 (germline): MNHEY, SVGAGI. V lost 4 bases, J lost 5 bases, and 17 bases lay in between. The CDR3 runs 16 residues. The CDR3 sequence is CASSSAQGPYTGELFF. The DNA of the CDR3 is TGTGCCAGCAGTTCCGCACAGGGACCGTATACCGGGGAGCTGTTTTTT.

The chain joins TRBV6-5 to TRBJ1-4; D is undetermined. The V end was cut by 7 bases, the J end by 4 bases, with 10 bases between. Germline CDR1 reads MNHEY; CDR2 reads SVGAGI. CDR3 length: 13 residues. CDR3 in amino acids: CASIRSFNEKLFF. The CDR3, as DNA: TGTGCCAGCATCAGGTCTTTTAATGAAAAACTGTTTTTT.

CDR3 in amino acids: CASSSQGVNEKLFF. As DNA, the CDR3 is TGTGCCAGCAGCTCACAGGGAGTTAATGAAAAACTGTTTTTT. The chain carries TRBV5-4 and TRBJ1-4; D is perhaps TRBD1 (6 bases). Germline CDR1 SGHNT, CDR2 YYREEE (reference sequence). CDR3 length equals 14 residues. Deletions cut 3 bases from V and 4 bases from J, with 10 bases between.

V and J are TRBV3-1 (or the pseudogene TRBV3-2) and TRBJ2-7; 11 nucleotides agree with TRBD1. CDR1 and CDR2 (germline): LGHDT, YNNKEL (reference sequence). The CDR3 covers 15 residues. V shed 4 bases, J shed 3 bases, and the junction held 5 bases outside the gene matches. The CDR3 region is CASSRGTGGIYEQYF. The CDR3, as DNA: TGTGCCAGCAGCCGAGGGACAGGGGGAATCTACGAGCAGTACTTC.

The chain couples TRBV6-5 to TRBJ1-5; D is uncertain. V lost 7 bases, J lost 0 bases, and 7 bases lay in between. Germline CDR1 is MNHEY and CDR2 is SVGAGI. The CDR3 spans 13 residues. The CDR3 bases are TGTGCCAGCATCCGAGATAGCAATCAGCCCCAGCATTTT. This sequence encodes CASIRDSNQPQHF.

The chain joins TRBV5-1 to TRBJ2-7, with D uncertain. The CDR3 is 13 residues long. The germline V gene has CDR1 SGHRS and CDR2 YFSETQ. V was pared by 0 bases and J by 1 base, with 5 bases between. The CDR3 nucleotides are TGCGCCAGCAGCTTGGATAGATCCTACGAGCAGTACTTC. Residues: CASSLDRSYEQYF.

The chain uses TRBV10-3 and TRBJ1-1, with D possibly TRBD1 on 6 matching bases. CDR3 length equals 13 residues. CDR1 and CDR2 from the germline V gene are ENHRY and SYGVKD. Trimming took 10 bases from V and 1 from J, leaving 13 bases between them. This CDR3 is CATADRSNTEAFF. The CDR3 DNA is TGTGCCACGGCGGACAGATCGAACACTGAAGCTTTCTTT.

The chain employs TRBV27 and TRBJ1-1, with a tentative D call TRBD1 (5 bases). With 3 bases removed from V and 1 base from J, the gap between germline ends came to 9 bases. Germline-derived CDR1 and CDR2 are MNHEY and SMNVEV (reference sequence). The CDR3 totals 14 residues. The CDR3, as DNA: TGTGCCAGCAGTTTTCTCGACAGGAACACTGAAGCTTTCTTT. Translation gives CASSFLDRNTEAFF.

The chain links TRBV2 to TRBJ2-3, with D maybe TRBD1 (5 bases). V was clipped by 4 bases and J by 5 bases, with 10 bases between them. The CDR3 runs to 13 residues. The germline V gene has CDR1 SNHLY and CDR2 FYNNEI. The CDR3 nucleotides read TGTGCCAGCAGTGCAGGCCAGGGAGATACGCAGTATTTT. Protein sequence: CASSAGQGDTQYF.

The chain carries TRBV19 and TRBJ2-7; 14 bases line up with TRBD2. Germline V gives CDR1 LNHDA, CDR2 SQIVND (reference sequence). CDR3 length: 17 amino acids. V was clipped by 5 bases and J by 1 base; unmatched bases: 7. The CDR3 DNA reads as TGTGCCAGTAGTCCGCGGACTAGCGGGAGGCCTTCCTACGAGCAGTACTTC. Residues: CASSPRTSGRPSYEQYF.

This clone was observed a few times. The V call is TRBV13, the J call TRBJ1-1; D perhaps matches TRBD1 (6 bases). The germline gives CDR1 PRHDT, CDR2 FYEKMQ (reference sequence). The CDR3 totals 16 residues. Trimming took off 0 bases at V and 5 bases at J, with 16 bases between the two ends. As DNA, the CDR3 is TGTGCCAGCAGCTTAGGGGGGCAGGGGCAGGGTACTGAAGCTTTCTTT. The encoded protein is CASSLGGQGQGTEAFF.

The CDR3 here is CASSQERLAVDFEQFF. CDR3 nucleotides: TGTGCCAGCAGCCAAGAAAGGCTAGCGGTGGATTTTGAGCAGTTCTTC. V is TRBV3-1 (or the pseudogene TRBV3-2) and J is TRBJ2-1; 7 nucleotides agree with TRBD2. V lost 0 bases and J lost 9; bases outside the gene matches: 11. This CDR3 has 16 residues. CDR1 and CDR2 (germline): LGHDT, YNNKEL (reference sequence).

The chain joins TRBV29-1 to TRBJ1-2; TRBD1 might be the D (5 bases). The CDR3 totals 14 residues. Trimming took off 4 bases at V and 3 bases at J, with 15 bases between the two ends. Per the germline V gene, CDR1 is SQVTM and CDR2 is ANQGSEA. The CDR3 DNA reads TGCAGCGTTGGGGCAGGGTATCAGGACTATGGCTACACCTTC. This gives the protein CSVGAGYQDYGYTF.

V usage is TRBV27 and J usage is TRBJ1-4, with D perhaps matching TRBD1 (6 bases). With 3 bases removed from V and 0 bases from J, the gap between germline ends came to 14 bases. The CDR3 is 17 amino acids. Germline CDR1 is MNHEY and CDR2 is SMNVEV (reference sequence). The CDR3 nucleotides are TGTGCCAGCAGTTTGGACAGCGATACTACAACTAATGAAAAACTGTTTTTT. Translating gives CASSLDSDTTTNEKLFF.

This chain uses TRBV7-2 with TRBJ2-5; weak D call: TRBD1 (5 bases). This CDR3 is 15 amino acids long. Between the trimmed V and J ends, which lost 1 base and 1 base, there was a span of 10 bases. From germline, CDR1 is SGHTA and CDR2 FQGNSA. Here the CDR3 DNA reads TGTGCCAGCAGCTTAGAGGGGCGGACCCAAGAGACCCAGTACTTC. Translation: CASSLEGRTQETQYF.

DNA of the CDR3: TGTGCCAGCAGTGGTGGGACAACCTACGAGCAGTACTTC. It specifies CASSGGTTYEQYF. The V call is TRBV2, the J call TRBJ2-7; perhaps TRBD1 as D (6 bases). The CDR3 has 13 amino acids. CDR1 and CDR2 from the germline V gene are SNHLY and FYNNEI. The germline V and J ends were trimmed by 4 bases and 2 bases, with 9 bases remaining between them.

This clone was observed at least ten times. The rearrangement joins TRBV6-2 or TRBV6-3 to TRBJ2-3; 10 nucleotides line up with TRBD2. V lost 5 bases, J lost 2 bases, and 4 bases stayed unmatched. The CDR3 is 15 amino acids. Germline V gene sequence: CDR1 MNHEY, CDR2 SVGEGT. The CDR3 DNA reads as TGTGCCAGCAGTGTACTAGCGGGATACACAGATACGCAGTATTTT. It translates to CASSVLAGYTDTQYF.

The chain recombines TRBV12-3 or TRBV12-4 with TRBJ2-1, with D unresolved. The CDR3 consists of 11 residues. Trimming removed 1 base at V and 13 bases at J, with 8 bases between. The CDR3: CASSLGVIQFF. The CDR3 region has the DNA TGTGCCAGCAGTTTAGGCGTTATACAGTTCTTC.

The rearrangement joins TRBV29-1 to TRBJ1-3, with a tentative D call TRBD1 (5 bases). Trimming left V 3 bases short and J 4 bases short, with 7 bases between. CDR1 and CDR2 from the germline V gene are SQVTM and ANQGSEA. The CDR3 runs to 12 residues. CDR3 region: CSVEGQGNTIYF. The CDR3 DNA sequence: TGCAGCGTTGAGGGGCAGGGAAACACCATATATTTT.

The J gene is TRBJ2-5, the V gene TRBV29-1; D perhaps matches TRBD2 (7 bases). Trimming cost V 0 bases and J 3 bases, with 14 bases left between them. Germline loops: CDR1 SQVTM, CDR2 ANQGSEA. The CDR3 runs 15 residues. This chain's CDR3 is CSVEDNTGGKETQYF. The DNA of the CDR3 is TGCAGCGTTGAAGATAATACGGGGGGCAAAGAGACCCAGTACTTC.

The gene calls are TRBV5-6 and TRBJ2-3, with a tentative D call TRBD2 (5 bases). The germline CDR1 and CDR2 sequences are SGHDT and YYEEEE. The ends were cut back, 4 bases at V and 1 base at J, with 19 bases in the middle. CDR3 length equals 17 residues. The CDR3 nucleotides are TGTGCCAGCAGCCCATTGGGAAGGGAGATGGGCACAGATACGCAGTATTTT. This translates into CASSPLGREMGTDTQYF. Filled out from reference TRBV5-6 and TRBJ2-3, the complete variable domain reads DAGVTQSPTHLIKTRGQQVTLRCSPKSGHDTVSWYQQALGQGPQFIFQYYEEEERQRGNFPDRFSGHQFPNYSSELNVNALLLGDSALYLCASSPLGREMGTDTQYFGPGTRLTVL.

The J gene is TRBJ2-3, the V gene TRBV7-9; D is possibly TRBD2 (5 bases). Germline V gene data show CDR1 as SEHNR and CDR2 as FQNEAQ (reference sequence). This CDR3 has 15 residues. Trimming took off 8 bases at V and 4 bases at J, with 19 bases between the two ends. The CDR3 region is CASGDLSGRPDTQYF. In nucleotides, the CDR3 is TGTGCCAGCGGAGATCTAAGCGGTAGGCCAGATACGCAGTATTTT.

The V and J genes are TRBV19 and TRBJ1-1, with TRBD1 matching over 10 bases. From germline, CDR1 is LNHDA and CDR2 SQIVND (reference sequence). This CDR3 is built from 15 residues. After removal of 9 bases from V and 3 bases from J, the junction contained 10 bases not matched to a gene. In DNA, the CDR3 is TGTGCCAGCCGGACAGGGGGTATTTTGTACACTGAAGCTTTCTTT. Amino acid sequence: CASRTGGILYTEAFF.

The CDR3 spells CASSHRARDTEAFF. DNA of the CDR3: TGTGCCAGCAGCCACAGGGCGAGAGATACTGAAGCTTTCTTT. This chain uses TRBV25-1 with TRBJ1-1, with TRBD1 as a possible D gene (6 bases). Per germline, CDR1 MGHDK and CDR2 SYGVNS. The ends were cut back, 6 bases at V and 5 bases at J, with 16 bases in the middle. The CDR3 consists of 14 residues.